This entry lists 15 T cell receptor beta chains sequenced from one sample in a study of cytomegalovirus exposure and HLA in healthy donors. Use of 60 Vbeta and 13 Jbeta primers characterized the PCR. TCRdb's copy holds only in-frame clones and misses some; the assay was immunoSEQ multiplex PCR. Of around 120,000 clones listed, over 70% are singletons. The sample comprised PBMCs. The receptor source for this set is a woman aged 50 to 60 in good health and CMV-seropositive.

This clone was seen a handful of times. The rearrangement joins TRBV6-9 to TRBJ1-1; TRBD1 agrees at 8 bases. J lost 2 bases, V lost 4 bases, and 6 bases had no gene match. Germline CDR1 reads MNHGY; CDR2 reads SVAAGI. This CDR3 is built from 15 residues. CDR3 amino acids: CASSSGGFLNTEAFF. The CDR3, as DNA: TGTGCCAGCAGTTCAGGGGGCTTCCTAAACACTGAAGCTTTCTTT.

This clone occurred once. This chain uses TRBV6-5 with TRBJ2-7, with TRBD1 matching over 12 bases. Germline CDR1 and CDR2: MNHEY and SVGAGI. V was clipped by 6 bases and J by 4 bases; unmatched bases: 7. CDR3 size: 15 residues. For the CDR3, the DNA is TGTGCCAGCAGCCCGGGACAGGGGGCGAAATACGAGCAGTACTTC. Its translation is CASSPGQGAKYEQYF.

The gene calls are TRBV2 and TRBJ2-7; possible D gene TRBD1, 6 bases. The CDR3 runs to 13 residues. Germline values: CDR1 SNHLY, CDR2 FYNNEI. V shed 4 bases and J shed 6 bases, with 13 bases lying between them. In DNA, the CDR3 is TGTGCCAGCAGTGGACAGGAGACGGGCGAGCAGTACTTC. Translated: CASSGQETGEQYF.

This clone was seen once. The V call is TRBV7-2, the J call TRBJ1-2; D is possibly TRBD1 (6 bases). The CDR3 is 16 residues long. The V end was cut by 5 bases, the J end by 3 bases, with 19 bases between. Germline V gene sequence: CDR1 SGHTA, CDR2 FQGNSA. CDR3 loop: CASSKGVQGMDYGYTF. CDR3 DNA sequence: TGTGCCAGCAGCAAAGGGGTTCAGGGGATGGACTATGGCTACACCTTC. Full variable domain (missing parts from reference TRBV7-2 and TRBJ1-2): GAGVSQSPSNKVTEKGKDVELRCDPISGHTALYWYRQSLGQGLEFLIYFQGNSAPDKSGLPSDRFSAERTGGSVSTLTIQRTQQEDSAVYLCASSKGVQGMDYGYTFGSGTRLTVV.

J is TRBJ1-2 and V is TRBV18, with a weak D call TRBD1 (6 bases). Germline CDR1 is KGHSH and CDR2 is LQKENI. CDR3 length: 14 residues. Deletions cut 1 base from V and 3 bases from J, with 9 bases between. CDR3 protein: CASSPQGDHYGYTF. CDR3 sequence (DNA): TGTGCCAGCTCACCACAGGGGGATCACTATGGCTACACCTTC.

The sample holds a few counts of this clone. This chain uses TRBV6-6 with TRBJ2-5; 12 nucleotides align to TRBD1. V was clipped by 2 bases and J by 8 bases; unmatched bases: 9. The CDR3 loop spans 16 amino acids. Germline assignment: CDR1 MNHNY and CDR2 SVGAGI (reference sequence). The CDR3 loop reads CASSYPGQGATYTQYF. The CDR3 DNA follows: TGTGCCAGCAGTTACCCGGGACAGGGGGCTACGTATACCCAGTACTTC.

J is TRBJ2-1 and V is TRBV2, with 11 bases that match TRBD2. Trimming at V came to 6 bases and at J to 4 bases, leaving 8 bases not matched to a gene. Germline V CDR1 and CDR2: SNHLY, FYNNEI. The CDR3 is 16 amino acids. The CDR3 DNA reads as TGTGCCAGCAGGACCCCGGGACTAGCGGAGTACAATGAGCAGTTCTTC. Its translation is CASRTPGLAEYNEQFF. The full variable domain, in which reference TRBV2 and TRBJ2-1 provide the parts outside the CDR3, is EPEVTQTPSHQVTQMGQEVILRCVPISNHLYFYWYRQILGQKVEFLVSFYNNEISEKSEIFDDQFSVERPDGSNFTLKIRSTKLEDSAMYFCASRTPGLAEYNEQFFGPGTRLTVL.

The chain joins TRBV29-1 to TRBJ1-1, with 8 positions matching TRBD1. The V and J ends lost 6 bases and 4 bases, in that order; junction bases with no gene match: 4. The CDR3 length is 12 residues. Germline V gene lookup returns CDR1 SQVTM and CDR2 ANQGSEA. The CDR3 loop is CSVQDRATEAFF. CDR3 DNA sequence: TGCAGCGTGCAGGACAGGGCCACTGAAGCTTTCTTT.

The table lists this clone with a few counts. The genes are TRBV5-6 and TRBJ1-4; D perhaps matches TRBD1 (6 bases). Trimming took off 4 bases at V and 4 bases at J, with 17 bases between the two ends. This CDR3 spans 16 amino acids. Germline assignment: CDR1 SGHDT and CDR2 YYEEEE. CDR3 DNA: TGTGCCAGCAGCAAGGCGGACAGTACCTATAATGAAAAACTGTTTTTT. Its translation: CASSKADSTYNEKLFF.

The chain links TRBV4-3 to TRBJ2-1; 8 bases align to TRBD2. The CDR3 has 16 residues. Unmatched junction bases numbered 8, after V lost 2 bases and J lost 5 bases. Germline assignment: CDR1 LGHNA and CDR2 YSLEER. The CDR3 spells CASSQYAGGANNEQFF. CDR3 in DNA: TGCGCCAGCAGCCAATATGCCGGGGGGGCTAACAATGAGCAGTTCTTC.

This chain connects TRBV7-9 to TRBJ2-5, with 10 bases identical to TRBD2. The J call may be faulty, since TRBJ2-7 better matches the DNA end. This CDR3 comprises 15 residues. Per germline, CDR1 SEHNR and CDR2 FQNEAQ (reference sequence). In DNA, the CDR3 is TGTGCCAGCAGCTTAGCGGCTAGCGGGAGCCACGAGCAGTACTTC. Translating it yields CASSLAASGSHEQYF.

The chain has TRBV2 and TRBJ2-7; possibly TRBD2 for D (5 bases). The CDR3 consists of 14 residues. With 6 bases removed from V and 0 bases from J, the gap between germline ends came to 12 bases. Per germline, CDR1 SNHLY and CDR2 FYNNEI. The CDR3 DNA follows: TGTGCCAGCAGCGGGGAGACCAGCTCCTACGAGCAGTACTTC. Encoded protein: CASSGETSSYEQYF.

This clone was found once. The gene calls are TRBV15 and TRBJ1-1, with D tentatively TRBD1 (5 bases). The CDR3 length is 13 residues. Between the trimmed V and J ends, which lost 5 bases and 6 bases, there was a span of 13 bases. Germline CDR1 LNHNV, CDR2 YYDKDF (reference sequence). Written as DNA, the CDR3 is TGTGCCACCAGCCCGACGGGGGACTCTGAAGCTTTCTTT. It translates to CATSPTGDSEAFF. Looking up the rest from reference TRBV15 and TRBJ1-1 gives the full variable domain: DAMVIQNPRYQVTQFGKPVTLSCSQTLNHNVMYWYQQKSSQAPKLLFHYYDKDFNNEADTPDNFQSRRPNTSFCFLDIRSPGLGDTAMYLCATSPTGDSEAFFGQGTRLTVV.

This chain uses TRBV5-1 with TRBJ1-2, with TRBD1 as a possible D gene (5 bases). The CDR3 loop spans 15 amino acids. Germline CDR1 SGHRS, CDR2 YFSETQ. With 5 bases removed from V and 0 bases from J, the gap between germline ends came to 14 bases. CDR3 in DNA: TGCGCCAGCAGTTTTACAGGCGGAACTAACTATGGCTACACCTTC. This codes for CASSFTGGTNYGYTF.

V gene TRBV10-1 combines with J gene TRBJ1-6; D unclear. V dropped 3 bases and J dropped 12 bases, with 12 bases sitting between them. The CDR3 runs to 13 residues. CDR1 and CDR2 from the germline V gene are WNHNN and SYGVQD (reference sequence). The DNA for the CDR3 is TGCGCCAGCAGTGATCAAGGGAGGGAACCCCTCCACTTT. Amino acid sequence: CASSDQGREPLHF.